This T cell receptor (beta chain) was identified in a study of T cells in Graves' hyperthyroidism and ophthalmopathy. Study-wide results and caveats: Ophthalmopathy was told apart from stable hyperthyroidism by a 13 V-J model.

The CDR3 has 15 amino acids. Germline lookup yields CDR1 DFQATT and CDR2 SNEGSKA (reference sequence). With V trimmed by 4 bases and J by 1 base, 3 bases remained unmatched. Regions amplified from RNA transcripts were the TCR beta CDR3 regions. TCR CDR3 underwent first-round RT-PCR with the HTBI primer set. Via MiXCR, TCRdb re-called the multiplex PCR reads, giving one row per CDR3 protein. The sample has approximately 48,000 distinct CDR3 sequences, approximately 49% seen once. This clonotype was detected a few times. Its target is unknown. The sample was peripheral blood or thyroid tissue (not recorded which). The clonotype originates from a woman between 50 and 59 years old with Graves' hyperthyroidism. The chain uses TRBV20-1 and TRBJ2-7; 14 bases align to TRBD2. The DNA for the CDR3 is TGCAGTGCTATAAGGACTAGCGGGAGGTCCTACGAGCAGTACTTC. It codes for CSAIRTSGRSYEQYF.